One T cell receptor (beta chain) is described in this entry. The antigen it binds to is not known. Qualities for individual bases were not recorded, and no much larger clone is one base off. Peripheral blood CD8+ and CD4+ T cells from healthy donors, Susac syndrome patients and multiple sclerosis patients were profiled using high-throughput TCR beta sequencing. The multiple sclerosis controls were treatment-naive patients who had stable or active relapsing-remitting disease and met the revised McDonald criteria. Bulk CD8+ and CD4+ T cells were purified magnetically by negative isolation, whereas CD8+ TEMRA cells were enriched by FACS. Blood was collected in EDTA tubes and processed within 24 hours, with PBMCs isolated through density gradient centrifugation. PBMCs intended for TCR sequencing were cryopreserved in liquid nitrogen and were subsequently thawed in a 37 degrees C water bath. The sorted or isolated CD4+, CD8+ and CD8+ TEMRA cells reached a purity of at least 90%.

This sample was included in a study of CD8 T cells in Susac syndrome (dated by TCRdb to about 2019). Regarding the complete study: The study used repertoire sequencing to test whether antigen drove CD8+ T cell activation and differentiation in Susac syndrome. CD8+ T cell repertoire clonality was compared between some 13 healthy donors, approximately 14 Susac syndrome patients and about 15 multiple sclerosis patients. The full study reports these points: The number of individuals in the TCR sequencing and HLA analysis was recognized as being relatively small.

RNA was extracted using the RNeasy kit, and roughly 0.5 to 1 microgram was reverse transcribed with random hexamers. The immunoSEQ multiplex PCR assay, covering 54 Vbeta and 13 Jbeta segments, was used to amplify TCR beta CDR3 regions. PCR amplification bias was corrected using a synthetic template baseline for primer optimization and computational correction. The source study handled its data this way. Reads were assigned to V, D and J genes according to IMGT and analyzed in immunoSEQ Analyzer, with only productive sequences retained. Clonality was calculated as one minus the Shannon entropy normalized by log2 of the number of productive unique sequences. For each patient and control, public and private clones were evaluated among the 100 most prevalent clones. Susac-specific clones were defined as absent from healthy and MS cohorts, 800 to 1,200 published viral clones and other ImmuneACCESS disease sequences. The raw public data were reprocessed by TCRdb itself: fastp quality trimming at Q25, MiXCR clonotype calling, in-frame beta chains only. Each entry merges the rows of one CDR3 protein and shows their most common DNA and genes. TCRdb's processing, not the authors' own work, is the source of the V and J calls. The table for this sample lists roughly 140,000 distinct CDR3 sequences; 95% to 96% of them were counted only once. The biggest ten clones account for 0.15% of the sample.

V is shortened by 3 bases, J by 8 bases, and the region joining them spans 14 bases. The cysteine opens and the phenylalanine closes a CDR3 of 13 amino acids. Of all the DNA, just the CDR3 is kept, 39 bases in frame from base 1. Reading the germline V gene gives CDR1 SQVTM and CDR2 ANQGSEA. Here the chain combines TRBV29-1 and TRBJ2-1, with the D call tentatively TRBD1 or TRBD2, each fitting 6 bases. The TCR was taken from a human donor with multiple sclerosis. The specimen sequenced was CD8+ T cells from PBMCs. The CDR3 in this case is CSVEGARDYEQFF. At the DNA level, the sequence is TGCAGCGTTGAGGGGGCCAGGGACTATGAGCAGTTCTTC.